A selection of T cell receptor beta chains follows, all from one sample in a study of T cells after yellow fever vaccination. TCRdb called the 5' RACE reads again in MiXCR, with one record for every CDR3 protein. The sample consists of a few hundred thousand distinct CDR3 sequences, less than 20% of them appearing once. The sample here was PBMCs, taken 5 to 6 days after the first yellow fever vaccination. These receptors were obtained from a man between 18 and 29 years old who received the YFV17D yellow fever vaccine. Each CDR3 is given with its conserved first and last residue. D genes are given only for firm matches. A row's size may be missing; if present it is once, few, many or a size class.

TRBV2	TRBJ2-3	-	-	TGTGCCAGCCCGAAGGACTCGCGGGGCACAGATACGCAGTATTTT	CASPKDSRGTDTQYF
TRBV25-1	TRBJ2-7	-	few	TGTGCCAGCAGTGAACTCTCCTACGAGCAGTACTTC	CASSELSYEQYF
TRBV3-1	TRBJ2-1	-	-	TGTGCCAGCAGCCCCCCTGGTAGTCATGAGCAGTTCTTC	CASSPPGSHEQFF
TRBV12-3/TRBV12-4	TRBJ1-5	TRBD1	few	TGTGCCAGCAGCCCAGGACAGGGATTTGTTCAGCCCCAGCATTTT	CASSPGQGFVQPQHF
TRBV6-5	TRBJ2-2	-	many	TGTGCCAGCAGTCCTGGGTCCGGGAGACGGAACACCGGGGAGCTGTTTTTT	CASSPGSGRRNTGELFF
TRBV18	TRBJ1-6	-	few	TGTGCCAGCTCACCAGGGGTTCACGATAATTCACCCCTCCACTTT	CASSPGVHDNSPLHF
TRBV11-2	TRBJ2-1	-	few	TGTGCCAGCAGCTCTGTGGAGTACAATGAGCAGTTCTTC	CASSSVEYNEQFF
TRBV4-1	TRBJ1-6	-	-	TGCGCCAGCAGCCGCCTTGTAACGACTGCTGTCGGTTCACCCCTCCACTTT	CASSRLVTTAVGSPLHF
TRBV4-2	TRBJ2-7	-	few	TGTGCCAGCAGCAGGGATTTGGGACACGAGCAGTACTTC	CASSRDLGHEQYF
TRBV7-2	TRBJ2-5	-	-	TGTGCCAGCAGCTTAGACGGGACACATGAGACCCAGTACTTC	CASSLDGTHETQYF
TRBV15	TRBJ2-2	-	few	TGTGCCACCAGCAGAGCGGGGTCTCGAACCGGGGAGCTGTTTTTT	CATSRAGSRTGELFF
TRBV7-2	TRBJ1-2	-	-	TGTGCCAGCAGCCCGTTACAAGCTAACTATGGCTACACCTTC	CASSPLQANYGYTF
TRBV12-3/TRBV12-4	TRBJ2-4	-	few	TGTGCCAGCAATGGCTTAGCCAAAAACATTCAGTACTTC	CASNGLAKNIQYF
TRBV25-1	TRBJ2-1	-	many	TGTGCCAGCAGTGGGCAGGGAGGAAACAATGAGCAGTTCTTC	CASSGQGGNNEQFF
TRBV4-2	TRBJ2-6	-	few	TGTGCCAGCAGCCAAGTCGCGGGGGCCTACTCTGGGGCCAACGTCCTGACTTTC	CASSQVAGAYSGANVLTF
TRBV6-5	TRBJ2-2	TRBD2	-	TGTGCCAGCAGTTGGGGCGGGGGGGCGAACACCGGGGAGCTGTTTTTT	CASSWGGGANTGELFF
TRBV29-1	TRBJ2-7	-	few	TGCAGCGTTACGGAATACGAGCAGTACTTC	CSVTEYEQYF
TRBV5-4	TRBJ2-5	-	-	TGTGCCAGCAGGACCCAACGCCGGGGTGAAGAGACCCAGTACTTC	CASRTQRRGEETQYF
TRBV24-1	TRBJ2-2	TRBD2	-	TGTGCCACCAGTGACGGAGGGACTAGCGGGGGGGCCGGGGAGCTGTTTTTT	CATSDGGTSGGAGELFF
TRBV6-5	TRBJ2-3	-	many	TGTGCCAGCAGTTCGATTGAGTATACGCAGTATTTT	CASSSIEYTQYF
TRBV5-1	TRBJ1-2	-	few	TGCGCCAGCAGCTTCATCGGAACTACTAACTATGGCTACACCTTC	CASSFIGTTNYGYTF
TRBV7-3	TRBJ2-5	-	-	TGTGCCAGCAGCCGTAGGGGGGGTTTGGGGGAGACCCAGTACTTC	CASSRRGGLGETQYF